The clone carrying this T cell receptor (beta chain) was recorded once. Its antigen remains unknown. The data were obtained in a study of cytomegalovirus exposure and HLA in healthy donors. The germline gives CDR1 MGHRA, CDR2 YSYEKL. The ends lost 0 bases at V and 3 bases at J; junction bases unmatched: 6. This CDR3 is built from 16 residues. Study observations and caveats: Through in vitro validation, a few CMV-associated chains were shown to be specific for CMV antigens. Highest at DRB1 and lowest at HLA-C, TCR association rates differed among HLA loci in a later analysis. The investigators catalogued 150 to 200 TCR beta chains as cytomegalovirus-associated.

Both 60 Vbeta primers and 13 Jbeta primers went into the PCR. Here immunoSEQ multiplex PCR was the method, and the copy in TCRdb shows in-frame clones only, minus some. The sample has approximately 260,000 clones; approximately 91% are singletons. Sequencing was performed on PBMCs. The chain uses TRBV4-1 and TRBJ2-7, with 9 positions matching TRBD2. This TCR was sampled from a girl aged 2-15 years in good health and CMV-seronegative. CDR3 DNA sequence: TGCGCCAGCAGCCAAGATCAGCTAGCGGGATTCTACGAGCAGTACTTC. This codes for CASSQDQLAGFYEQYF.